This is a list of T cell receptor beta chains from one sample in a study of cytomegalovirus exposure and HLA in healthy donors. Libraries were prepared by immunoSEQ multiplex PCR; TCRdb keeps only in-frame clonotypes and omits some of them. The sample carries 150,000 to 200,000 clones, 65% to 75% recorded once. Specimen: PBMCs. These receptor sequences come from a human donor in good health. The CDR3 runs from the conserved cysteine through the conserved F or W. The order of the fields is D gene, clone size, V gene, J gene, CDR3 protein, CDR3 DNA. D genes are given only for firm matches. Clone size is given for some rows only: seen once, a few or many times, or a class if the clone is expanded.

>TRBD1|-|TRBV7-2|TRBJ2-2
CASSYRQGGMELFF
TGTGCCAGCAGCTACCGACAGGGGGGGATGGAGCTGTTTTTT
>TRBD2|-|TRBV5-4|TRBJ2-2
CASSLGGRGGTGELFF
TGTGCCAGCAGCTTGGGGGGGAGGGGCGGCACCGGGGAGCTGTTTTTT
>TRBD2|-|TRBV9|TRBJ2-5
CASSPRTSGGTEETQYF
TGTGCCAGCAGCCCACGGACTAGCGGGGGGACTGAAGAGACCCAGTACTTC
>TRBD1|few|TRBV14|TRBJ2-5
CASSPMGQGVAETQYF
TGTGCCAGCAGCCCGATGGGACAGGGGGTCGCGGAGACCCAGTACTTC
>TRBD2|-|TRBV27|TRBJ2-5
CASSFRRGGWETQYF
TGTGCCAGCAGTTTCCGACGGGGGGGTTGGGAGACCCAGTACTTC
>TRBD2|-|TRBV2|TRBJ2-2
CASSDLPGTSGTGELFF
TGTGCCAGCAGTGACCTACCCGGGACTAGCGGCACCGGGGAGCTGTTTTTT
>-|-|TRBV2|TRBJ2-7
CASSEMASSYEQYF
TGTGCCAGCAGTGAAATGGCCTCAAGTTACGAGCAGTACTTC
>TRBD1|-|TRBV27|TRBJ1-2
CASSFRTGIDGYTF
TGTGCCAGCAGTTTCCGGACAGGGATCGATGGCTACACCTTC
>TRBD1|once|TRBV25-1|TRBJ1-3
CASSQGTGPGNTIYF
TGTGCCAGCAGTCAGGGGACAGGGCCTGGAAACACCATATATTTT
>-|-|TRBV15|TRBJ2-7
CATSRDRGTEQYF
TGTGCCACCAGCAGAGATCGGGGAACCGAGCAGTACTTC
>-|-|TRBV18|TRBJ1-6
CASSPRGGNGNSPLHF
TGTGCCAGCTCGCCCCGCGGGGGTAACGGGAATTCACCCCTCCACTTT
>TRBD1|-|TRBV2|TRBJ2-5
CATRMDRGRETQYF
TGTGCCACCCGAATGGACAGGGGGCGAGAGACCCAGTACTTC
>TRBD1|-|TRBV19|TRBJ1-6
CASSTTGVANSPLHF
TGTGCCAGTAGTACGACAGGGGTCGCTAATTCACCCCTCCACTTT
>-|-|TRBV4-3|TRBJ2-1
CASSQSIGNEQFF
TGCGCCAGCAGCCAATCCATCGGCAATGAGCAGTTCTTC
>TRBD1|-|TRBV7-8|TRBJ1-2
CASSGNRGNANGYTF
TGTGCCAGCAGCGGAAACAGGGGCAACGCCAATGGCTACACCTTC
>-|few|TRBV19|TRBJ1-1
CASSIGESDTEAFF
TGTGCCAGTAGTATAGGGGAGTCGGACACTGAAGCTTTCTTT
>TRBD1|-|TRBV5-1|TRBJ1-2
CASSLYGTGNYGYTF
TGCGCCAGCAGCTTGTATGGGACAGGGAACTATGGCTACACCTTC
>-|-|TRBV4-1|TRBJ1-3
CASSPYGNTIYF
TGCGCCAGCAGCCCCTACGGGAACACCATATATTTT
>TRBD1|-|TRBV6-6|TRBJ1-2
CASRPTGMDGYTF
TGTGCCAGCCGACCGACAGGGATGGATGGCTACACCTTC
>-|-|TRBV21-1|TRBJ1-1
CASSRHRVNTEAFF
TGTGCCAGCAGCAGACACAGGGTGAACACTGAAGCTTTCTTT
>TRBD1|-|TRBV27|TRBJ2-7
CASSFGQGSEQYF
TGTGCCAGCAGTTTTGGACAGGGTAGCGAGCAGTACTTC
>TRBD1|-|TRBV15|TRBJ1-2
CATSRRHGGDRVSGYTF
TGTGCCACCAGCAGGCGCCACGGGGGGGACAGGGTGAGCGGCTACACCTTC
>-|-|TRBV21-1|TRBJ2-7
CASSRTVRAYEQYF
TGTGCCAGCAGCAGGACAGTCAGGGCCTACGAGCAGTACTTC
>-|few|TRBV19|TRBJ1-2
CASSSRSGGYTF
TGTGCCAGTAGTTCCAGGAGCGGCGGCTACACCTTC
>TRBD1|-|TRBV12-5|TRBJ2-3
CASAPQGVSSDTQYF
TGTGCTAGTGCCCCACAGGGGGTATCTTCAGATACGCAGTATTTT
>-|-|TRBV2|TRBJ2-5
CASMVREPGETQYF
TGTGCCAGCATGGTGAGGGAGCCGGGTGAGACCCAGTACTTC
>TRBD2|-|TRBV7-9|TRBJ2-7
CASSLGLAPNEQYF
TGTGCCAGCAGCTTAGGACTAGCTCCCAACGAGCAGTACTTC
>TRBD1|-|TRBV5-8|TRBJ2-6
CASSEYTGGVGSGANVLTF
TGTGCCAGCAGCGAATATACAGGGGGCGTCGGCTCTGGGGCCAACGTCCTGACTTTC
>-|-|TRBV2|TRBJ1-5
CASSEALGAGNQPQHF
TGTGCCAGCAGTGAAGCCCTTGGTGCGGGCAATCAGCCCCAGCATTTT
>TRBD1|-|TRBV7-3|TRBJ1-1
CASSLTAGGTEAFF
TGTGCCAGCAGCTTAACGGCAGGGGGCACTGAAGCTTTCTTT
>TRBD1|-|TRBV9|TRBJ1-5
CASSVGTGAKQPQHF
TGTGCCAGCAGCGTAGGGACAGGCGCCAAACAGCCCCAGCATTTT
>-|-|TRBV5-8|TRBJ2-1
CASSRGFEAYNEQFF
TGTGCCAGCAGCAGGGGTTTCGAGGCCTACAATGAGCAGTTCTTC
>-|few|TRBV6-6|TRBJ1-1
CASSSQGGLKTEAFF
TGTGCCAGCAGTTCGCAGGGAGGTCTAAAGACTGAAGCTTTCTTT
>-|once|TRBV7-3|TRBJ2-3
CASSFTHRVSSTDTQYF
TGTGCCAGCAGCTTCACGCACAGGGTATCTAGCACAGATACGCAGTATTTT
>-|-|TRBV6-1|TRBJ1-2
CASSEPGNYGYTF
TGTGCCAGCAGTGAGCCCGGGAACTATGGCTACACCTTC
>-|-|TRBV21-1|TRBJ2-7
CASSNEGQGKSYEQYF
TGTGCCAGCAGCAATGAGGGACAGGGAAAGTCCTACGAGCAGTACTTC
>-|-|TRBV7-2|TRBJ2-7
CASSLSTYEQYF
TGTGCCAGCAGCCTGAGTACCTACGAGCAGTACTTC
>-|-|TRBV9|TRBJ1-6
CASSVEQDNSPLHF
TGTGCCAGCAGCGTAGAACAAGATAATTCACCCCTCCACTTT
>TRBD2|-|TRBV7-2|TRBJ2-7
CASSSDGGVGEQYF
TGTGCCAGCAGCTCCGACGGGGGGGTTGGCGAGCAGTACTTC
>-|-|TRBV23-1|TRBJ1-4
CAILGTGTATNEKLFF
TGCGCCATTTTGGGGACGGGGACTGCAACTAATGAAAAACTGTTTTTT
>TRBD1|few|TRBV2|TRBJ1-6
CASIATGWDSPLHF
TGTGCCAGCATAGCGACAGGGTGGGATTCACCCCTCCACTTT